This T cell receptor (beta chain) originates from a study of graft-versus-host responses after intestinal transplantation. Whole-study context: Every recipient underwent anti-thymocyte globulin induction, then tacrolimus and steroids for two to four years.

TCRdb's table, derived via immunoSEQ multiplex PCR, lists solely in-frame clones and lacks some. The table has 80,000 to 100,000 clones, around nine tenths seen once. To note about this clone: Antigen: not known.

Study-wide results and caveats: GvH clones were identified in recipient marrow, with some first appearing in ileum or blood. Peak levels of circulating GvH clones tracked with early post-transplant HvG declines. Within the allografts of patients who had graft-donor T cell macrochimerism, graft-versus-host to host-versus-graft clonal ratios were high.

The CDR3 has 12 amino acids. Germline V CDR1 and CDR2: MNHEY, SVGAGI. V was cut by 10 bases and J by 3 bases, with 13 bases left in between. This TCR was recovered from a human donor who received an intestinal transplant. This chain links TRBV6-5 with TRBJ2-7, with D perhaps matching TRBD1 (6 bases). The starting material was unstimulated CD4+ T cells sorted from spleen or lymph node cells, obtained before intestinal transplant. The CDR3 region is CATAARGYEQYF. The CDR3, as DNA: TGTGCCACCGCCGCCAGGGGCTACGAGCAGTACTTC.